The source of this T cell receptor (beta chain) is a study of cytomegalovirus exposure and HLA in healthy donors. Study-wide findings and caveats: Information on immune exposure was restricted to one variable (CMV serostatus). In a later analysis, a missense DCLRE1C variant was linked to TCR beta V- and J-gene trimming.

Among the donors, all were healthy bone marrow donors. Points on this clone: Its cognate antigen is unknown.

The PCR made use of 60 Vbeta and 13 Jbeta primers. Sequencing used immunoSEQ multiplex PCR; TCRdb keeps in-frame clones, though not all of them. This sample has 85,000 to 90,000 clones, with around 85% found just once. This clonotype originated in a man aged 40-49 years in good health and CMV-seropositive. The specimen was PBMCs.

CDR3 amino acids: CASSPRAGATEAFF. CDR3 DNA sequence: TGCGCCAGCAGCCCCCGGGCAGGGGCCACTGAAGCTTTCTTT. This chain connects TRBV5-1 to TRBJ1-1; weak D call: TRBD1 (6 bases). The CDR3 loop spans 14 amino acids. Germline V gives CDR1 SGHRS, CDR2 YFSETQ. The V end lost 4 bases, the J end lost 4 bases, and 14 bases lay between the germline ends.